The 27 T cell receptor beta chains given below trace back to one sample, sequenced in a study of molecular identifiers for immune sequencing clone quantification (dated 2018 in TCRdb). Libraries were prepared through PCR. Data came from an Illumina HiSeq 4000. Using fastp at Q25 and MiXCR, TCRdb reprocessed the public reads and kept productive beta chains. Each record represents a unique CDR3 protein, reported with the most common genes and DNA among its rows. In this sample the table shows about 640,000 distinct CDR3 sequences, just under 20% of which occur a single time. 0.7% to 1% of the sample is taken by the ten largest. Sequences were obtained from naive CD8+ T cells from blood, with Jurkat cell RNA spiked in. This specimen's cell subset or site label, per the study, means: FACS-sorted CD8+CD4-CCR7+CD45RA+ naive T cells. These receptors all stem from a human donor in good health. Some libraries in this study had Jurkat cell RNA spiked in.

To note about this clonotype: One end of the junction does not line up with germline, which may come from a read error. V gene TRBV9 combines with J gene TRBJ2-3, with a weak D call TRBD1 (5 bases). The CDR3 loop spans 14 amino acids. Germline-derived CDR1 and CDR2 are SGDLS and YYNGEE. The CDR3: CASSGGRVTDTRYF. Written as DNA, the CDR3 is TGTGCCAGCAGCGGGGGAAGGGTGACAGATACGCGGTATTTT.

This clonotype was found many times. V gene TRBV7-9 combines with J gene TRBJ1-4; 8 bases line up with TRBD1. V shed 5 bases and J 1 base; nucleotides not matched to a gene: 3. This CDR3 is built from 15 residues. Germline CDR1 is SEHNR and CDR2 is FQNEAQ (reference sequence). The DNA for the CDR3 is TGTGCCAGCAGCGGGGACAGGAAAACTAATGAAAAACTGTTTTTT. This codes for CASSGDRKTNEKLFF.

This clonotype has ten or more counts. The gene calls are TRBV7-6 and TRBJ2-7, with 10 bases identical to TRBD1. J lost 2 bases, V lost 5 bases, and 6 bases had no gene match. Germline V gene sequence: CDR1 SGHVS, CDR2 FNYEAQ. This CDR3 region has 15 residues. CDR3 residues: CASSATGTGAYEQYF. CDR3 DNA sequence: TGTGCCAGCAGCGCTACCGGGACAGGGGCCTACGAGCAGTACTTC.

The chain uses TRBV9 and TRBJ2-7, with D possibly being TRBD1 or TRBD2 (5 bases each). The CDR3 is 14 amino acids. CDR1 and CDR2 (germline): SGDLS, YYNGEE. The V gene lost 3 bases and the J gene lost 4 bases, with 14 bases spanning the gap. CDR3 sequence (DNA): TGTGCCAGCAGCGCCGGGGACCTCGTTTACGAGCAGTACTTC. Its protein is CASSAGDLVYEQYF.

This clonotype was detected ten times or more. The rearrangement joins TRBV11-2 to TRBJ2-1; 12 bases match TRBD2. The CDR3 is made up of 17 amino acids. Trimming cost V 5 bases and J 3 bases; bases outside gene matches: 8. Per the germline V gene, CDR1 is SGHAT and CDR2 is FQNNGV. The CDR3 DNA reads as TGTGCCAGCAGCCATCCTAGCGGGAGGGCCGTCTACAATGAGCAGTTCTTC. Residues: CASSHPSGRAVYNEQFF. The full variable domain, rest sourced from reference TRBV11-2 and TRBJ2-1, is EAGVAQSPRYKIIEKRQSVAFWCNPISGHATLYWYQQILGQGPKLLIQFQNNGVVDDSQLPKDRFSAERLKGVDSTLKIQPAKLEDSAVYLCASSHPSGRAVYNEQFFGPGTRLTVL.

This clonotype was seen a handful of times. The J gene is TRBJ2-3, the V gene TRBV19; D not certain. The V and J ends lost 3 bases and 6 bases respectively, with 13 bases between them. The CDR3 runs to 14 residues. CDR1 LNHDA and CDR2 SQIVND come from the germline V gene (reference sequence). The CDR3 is CASSISLPGDTQYF. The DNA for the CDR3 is TGTGCCAGTAGTATTAGTCTCCCTGGGGATACGCAGTATTTT.

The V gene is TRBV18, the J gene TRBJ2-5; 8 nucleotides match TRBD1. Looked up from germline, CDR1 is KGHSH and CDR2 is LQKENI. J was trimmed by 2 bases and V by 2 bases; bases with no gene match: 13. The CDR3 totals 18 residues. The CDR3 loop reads CASSPWRLGDRRQETQYF. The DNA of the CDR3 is TGTGCCAGCTCACCATGGAGATTAGGGGACAGGAGACAAGAGACCCAGTACTTC.

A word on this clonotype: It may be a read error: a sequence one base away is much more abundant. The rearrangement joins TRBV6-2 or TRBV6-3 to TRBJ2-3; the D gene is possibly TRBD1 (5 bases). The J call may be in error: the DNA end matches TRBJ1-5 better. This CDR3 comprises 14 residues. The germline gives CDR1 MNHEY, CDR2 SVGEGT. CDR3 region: CAVSGTTSTDTQHF. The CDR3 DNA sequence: TGTGCGGTCTCGGGGACTACCAGCACAGATACGCAGCATTTT.

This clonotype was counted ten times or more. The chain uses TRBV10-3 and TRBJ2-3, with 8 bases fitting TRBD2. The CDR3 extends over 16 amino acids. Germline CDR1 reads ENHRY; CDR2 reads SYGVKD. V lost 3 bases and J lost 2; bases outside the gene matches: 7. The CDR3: CAISEKAGASTDTQYF. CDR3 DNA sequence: TGTGCCATCAGTGAAAAAGCGGGGGCCTCCACAGATACGCAGTATTTT.

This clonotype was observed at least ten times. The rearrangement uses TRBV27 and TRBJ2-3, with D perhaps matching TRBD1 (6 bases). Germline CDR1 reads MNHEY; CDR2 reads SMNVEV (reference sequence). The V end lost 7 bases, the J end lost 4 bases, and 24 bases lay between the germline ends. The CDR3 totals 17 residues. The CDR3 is CASNPIGVQGRPDTQYF. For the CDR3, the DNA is TGTGCCAGCAACCCAATAGGGGTACAGGGTAGGCCAGATACGCAGTATTTT.

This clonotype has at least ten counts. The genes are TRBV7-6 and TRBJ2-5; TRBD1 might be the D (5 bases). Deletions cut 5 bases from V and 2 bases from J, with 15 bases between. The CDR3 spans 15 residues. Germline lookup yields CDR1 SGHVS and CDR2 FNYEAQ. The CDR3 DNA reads TGTGCCAGCAGCCGCCCACAGGCAAGGCAAGAGACCCAGTACTTC. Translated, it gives CASSRPQARQETQYF.

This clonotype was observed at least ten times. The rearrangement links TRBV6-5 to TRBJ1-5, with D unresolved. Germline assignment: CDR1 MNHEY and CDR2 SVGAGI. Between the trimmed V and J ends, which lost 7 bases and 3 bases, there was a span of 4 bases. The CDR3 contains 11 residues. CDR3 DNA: TGTGCCAGCACTACCAATCAGCCCCAGCATTTT. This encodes CASTTNQPQHF.

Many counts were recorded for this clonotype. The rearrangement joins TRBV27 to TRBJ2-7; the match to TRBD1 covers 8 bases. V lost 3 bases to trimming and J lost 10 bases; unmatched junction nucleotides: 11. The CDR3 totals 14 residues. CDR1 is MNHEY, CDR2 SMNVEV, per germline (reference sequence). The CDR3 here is CASSFQGAQVDQYF. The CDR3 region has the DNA TGTGCCAGCAGTTTTCAGGGGGCGCAGGTGGATCAGTACTTC.

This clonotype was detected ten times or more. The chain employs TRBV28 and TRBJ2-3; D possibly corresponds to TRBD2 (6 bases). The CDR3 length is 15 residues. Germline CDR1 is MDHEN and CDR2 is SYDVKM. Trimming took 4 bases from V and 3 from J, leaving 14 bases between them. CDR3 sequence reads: CASSSGPGGTDTQYF. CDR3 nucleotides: TGTGCCAGCAGTTCCGGCCCAGGAGGGACAGATACGCAGTATTTT.

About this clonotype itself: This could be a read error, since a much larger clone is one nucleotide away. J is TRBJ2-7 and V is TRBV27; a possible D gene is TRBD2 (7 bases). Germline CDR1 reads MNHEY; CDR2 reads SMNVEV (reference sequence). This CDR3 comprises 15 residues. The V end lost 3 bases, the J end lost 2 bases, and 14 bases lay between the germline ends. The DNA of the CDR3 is TGTGCCAGCAGTTTGAGGGGGGGCACCCCCTACGAGCAGTACTTC. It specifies CASSLRGGTPYEQYF.

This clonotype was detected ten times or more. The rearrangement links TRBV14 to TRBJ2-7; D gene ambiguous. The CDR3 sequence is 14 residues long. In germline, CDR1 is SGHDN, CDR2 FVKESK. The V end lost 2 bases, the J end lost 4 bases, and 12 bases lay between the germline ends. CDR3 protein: CASSQHRDSYEQYF. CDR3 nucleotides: TGTGCCAGCAGCCAACATCGTGATTCGTACGAGCAGTACTTC.

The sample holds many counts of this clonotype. The CDR3 here is CASSYSSRDGKFF. CDR3 nucleotides: TGTGCCAGCAGTTACTCTAGCCGGGACGGAAAGTTCTTC. The chain combines TRBV6-2 or TRBV6-3 with TRBJ2-1; D is tentatively TRBD1 or TRBD2 (5 bases each). The CDR3 has 13 residues. The germline V gene encodes CDR1 MNHEY and CDR2 SVGEGT. The ends were cut back, 0 bases at V and 14 bases at J, with 14 bases in the middle.

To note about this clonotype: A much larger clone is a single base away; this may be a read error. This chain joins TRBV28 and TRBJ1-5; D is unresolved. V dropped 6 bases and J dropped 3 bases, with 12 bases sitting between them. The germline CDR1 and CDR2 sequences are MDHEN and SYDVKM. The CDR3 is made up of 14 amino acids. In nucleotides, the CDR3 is TGTGCCAGCAGAACCCAGAGCAACAATCAGCCCCAGCATTTT. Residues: CASRTQSNNQPQHF.

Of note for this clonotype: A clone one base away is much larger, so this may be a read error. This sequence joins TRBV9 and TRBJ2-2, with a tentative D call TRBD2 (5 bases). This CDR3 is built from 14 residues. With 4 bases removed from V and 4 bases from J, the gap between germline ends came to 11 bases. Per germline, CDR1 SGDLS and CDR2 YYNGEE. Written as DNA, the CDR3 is TGTGCCAGCAGCCCAGGAGGCGGCACCGGGGAGCTGTTTTTT. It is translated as CASSPGGGTGELFF.

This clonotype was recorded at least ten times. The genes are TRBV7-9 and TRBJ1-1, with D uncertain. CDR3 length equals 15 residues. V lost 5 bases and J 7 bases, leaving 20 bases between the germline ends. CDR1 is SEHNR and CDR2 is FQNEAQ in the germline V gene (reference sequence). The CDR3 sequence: CASSPPSVYLLEAFF. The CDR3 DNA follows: TGTGCCAGCAGCCCCCCTTCAGTATACCTCCTTGAAGCTTTCTTT.

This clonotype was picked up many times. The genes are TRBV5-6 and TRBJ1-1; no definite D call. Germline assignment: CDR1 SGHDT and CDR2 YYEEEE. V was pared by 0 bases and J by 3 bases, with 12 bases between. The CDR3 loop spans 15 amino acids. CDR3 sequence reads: CASSLVRRRDTEAFF. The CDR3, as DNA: TGTGCCAGCAGCTTGGTCAGGAGAAGGGACACTGAAGCTTTCTTT.

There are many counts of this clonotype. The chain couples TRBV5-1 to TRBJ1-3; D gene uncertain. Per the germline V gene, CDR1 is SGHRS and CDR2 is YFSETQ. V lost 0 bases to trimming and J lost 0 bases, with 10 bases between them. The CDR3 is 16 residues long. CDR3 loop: CASSLEAGRSGNTIYF. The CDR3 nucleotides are TGCGCCAGCAGCTTGGAGGCCGGCCGCTCTGGAAACACCATATATTTT.

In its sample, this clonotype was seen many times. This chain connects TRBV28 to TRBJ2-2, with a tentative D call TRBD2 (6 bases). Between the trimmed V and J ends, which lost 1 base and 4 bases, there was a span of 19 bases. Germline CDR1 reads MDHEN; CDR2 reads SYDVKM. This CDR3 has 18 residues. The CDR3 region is CASSLSSKGGDGTGELFF. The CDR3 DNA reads TGTGCCAGCAGTTTATCGTCTAAAGGAGGGGACGGCACCGGGGAGCTGTTTTTT.

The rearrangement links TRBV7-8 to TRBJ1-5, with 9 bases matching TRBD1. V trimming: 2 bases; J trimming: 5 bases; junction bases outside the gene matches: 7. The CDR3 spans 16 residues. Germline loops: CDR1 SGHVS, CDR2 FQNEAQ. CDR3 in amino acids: CASSLFWDREYQPQHF. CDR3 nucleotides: TGTGCCAGCAGCTTATTTTGGGACAGGGAGTATCAGCCCCAGCATTTT.

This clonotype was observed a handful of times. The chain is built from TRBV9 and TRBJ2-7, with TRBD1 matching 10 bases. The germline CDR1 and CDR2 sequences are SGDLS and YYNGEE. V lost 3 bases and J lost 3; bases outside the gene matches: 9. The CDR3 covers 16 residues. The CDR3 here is CASSEERQGAIYEQYF. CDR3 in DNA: TGTGCCAGCAGCGAGGAGAGACAGGGGGCTATCTACGAGCAGTACTTC.

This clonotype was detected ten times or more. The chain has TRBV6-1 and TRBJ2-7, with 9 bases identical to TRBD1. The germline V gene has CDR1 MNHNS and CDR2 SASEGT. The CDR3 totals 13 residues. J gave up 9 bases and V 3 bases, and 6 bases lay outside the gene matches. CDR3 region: CASSEDRGGWQYF. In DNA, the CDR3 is TGTGCCAGCAGTGAGGACAGGGGAGGATGGCAGTACTTC.

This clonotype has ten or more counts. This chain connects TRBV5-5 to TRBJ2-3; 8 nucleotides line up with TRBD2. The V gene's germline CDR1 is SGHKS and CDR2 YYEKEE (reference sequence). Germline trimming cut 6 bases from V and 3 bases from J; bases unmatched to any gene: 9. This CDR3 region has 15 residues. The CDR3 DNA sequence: TGTGCCAGCACCCCGGGGGGGATAGGTACAGATACGCAGTATTTT. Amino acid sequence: CASTPGGIGTDTQYF.